This paragraph covers one T cell receptor (beta chain) sequence. MiXCR was run by TCRdb on the RT-PCR reads, yielding one entry per CDR3 protein. The sample yields about 700,000 distinct CDR3 sequences, 12% to 15% seen once. The sequence came from a female donor in good health, serving as a healthy control. The source material was memory CD4+ T cells from blood.

CDR3 residues: CASSLGTDGSPLHF. For the CDR3, the DNA is TGTGCCAGCAGTTTAGGGACAGATGGTTCACCCCTCCACTTT. The chain couples TRBV12-3 or TRBV12-4 to TRBJ1-6, with D possibly matching TRBD1 (6 bases). The CDR3 runs to 14 residues. Between the trimmed V and J ends, which lost 1 base and 9 bases, there was a span of 10 bases.